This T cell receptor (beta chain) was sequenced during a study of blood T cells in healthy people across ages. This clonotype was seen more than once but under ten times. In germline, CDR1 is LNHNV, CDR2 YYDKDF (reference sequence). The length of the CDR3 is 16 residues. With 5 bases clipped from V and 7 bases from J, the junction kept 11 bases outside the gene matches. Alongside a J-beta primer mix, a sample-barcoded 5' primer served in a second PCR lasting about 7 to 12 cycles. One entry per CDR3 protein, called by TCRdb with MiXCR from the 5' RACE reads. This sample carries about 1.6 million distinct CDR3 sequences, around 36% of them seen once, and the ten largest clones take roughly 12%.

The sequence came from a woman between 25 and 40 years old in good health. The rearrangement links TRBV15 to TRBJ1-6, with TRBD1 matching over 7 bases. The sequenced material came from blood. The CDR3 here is CATSSSPGQSNSPLHF. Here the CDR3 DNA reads TGTGCCACCAGCTCCTCTCCGGGACAGTCCAATTCACCCCTCCACTTT.